These 11 T cell receptor beta chains were sequenced from one sample in a study of identical twins. TCRdb reanalysed the 5' RACE reads using MiXCR and keeps one entry per CDR3 protein. The profile covers approximately 620,000 distinct CDR3 sequences, with 8.6% appearing a single time and 0.75% to 1% taken by the ten largest. These data are also associated with another study on yellow fever vaccine responses in identical twins.

The sample was PBMCs. These receptors were obtained from a woman between 18 and 30 years old in good health.

V gene TRBV14 combines with J gene TRBJ1-6; the D is unclear. Trimming stripped 0 bases from V and 6 bases from J, with 6 bases between. The germline V gene has CDR1 SGHDN and CDR2 FVKESK. This CDR3 contains 14 residues. CDR3 DNA: TGTGCCAGCAGCCAAGAAGTGATTAATTCACCCCTCCACTTT. Translation: CASSQEVINSPLHF.

This clonotype was counted only a few times. This chain uses TRBV29-1 with TRBJ2-3; D may be TRBD1 (5 bases). This CDR3 contains 13 residues. V dropped 6 bases and J dropped 0 bases, with 10 bases sitting between them. CDR1 is SQVTM and CDR2 is ANQGSEA in the germline V gene. The CDR3 is CSVDRSSTDTQYF. DNA of the CDR3: TGCAGCGTCGACAGATCTAGCACAGATACGCAGTATTTT.

This clonotype was detected ten times or more. The chain carries TRBV20-1 and TRBJ1-2, with a tentative D call TRBD1 (5 bases). The CDR3 totals 12 residues. Looked up from germline, CDR1 is DFQATT and CDR2 is SNEGSKA (reference sequence). The CDR3 sequence is CSVNSGSGSYTF. CDR3 in DNA: TGCAGCGTTAACTCAGGGTCGGGCTCCTACACCTTC.

The chain recombines TRBV6-2 or TRBV6-3 with TRBJ2-3; TRBD2 aligns across 13 bases. V trimming: 7 bases; J trimming: 1 base; junction bases outside the gene matches: 17. The CDR3 is 20 amino acids. Per the germline V gene, CDR1 is MNHEY and CDR2 is SVGEGT. This chain's CDR3 is CASITSRTGGTSGGTDTQYF. Here the CDR3 DNA reads TGTGCCAGCATTACGTCTCGGACAGGGGGGACTAGCGGGGGCACAGATACGCAGTATTTT.

The V and J genes are TRBV29-1 and TRBJ1-6; unclear D gene. V was trimmed by 7 bases and J by 4 bases, leaving 8 bases between them. The CDR3 length is 12 residues. Germline loops: CDR1 SQVTM, CDR2 ANQGSEA. The CDR3 here is CSARDYNSPLHF. The DNA of the CDR3 is TGCAGCGCCCGAGATTATAATTCACCCCTCCACTTT.

A few counts support this clonotype. CDR3 region: CASSERLAGGTHEQYF. Written as DNA, the CDR3 is TGTGCCAGCAGCGAACGACTAGCGGGAGGAACCCACGAGCAGTACTTC. The chain recombines TRBV9 with TRBJ2-7, with 13 positions matching TRBD2. The CDR3 sequence is 16 residues long. Looked up from germline, CDR1 is SGDLS and CDR2 is YYNGEE. The V gene end was trimmed by 3 bases and the J gene end by 5 bases; junction bases not matched to a gene: 8. The full variable domain, its missing parts supplied by reference TRBV9 and TRBJ2-7, is DSGVTQTPKHLITATGQRVTLRCSPRSGDLSVYWYQQSLDQGLQFLIQYYNGEERAKGNILERFSAQQFPDLHSELNLSSLELGDSALYFCASSERLAGGTHEQYFGPGTRLTVT.

This clonotype was counted only a few times. The rearrangement joins TRBV29-1 to TRBJ2-3; D might be TRBD2 (7 bases). This CDR3 has 17 amino acids. V lost 0 bases and J lost 2, with 18 bases in between. Germline lookup yields CDR1 SQVTM and CDR2 ANQGSEA. The CDR3 protein is CSVEDPLGGGPTDTQYF. CDR3 DNA: TGCAGCGTTGAAGACCCCCTGGGGGGGGGCCCCACAGATACGCAGTATTTT.

This clonotype was observed a handful of times. The chain combines TRBV4-3 with TRBJ2-3; 13 bases agree with TRBD2. J gave up 2 bases and V 1 base, and 9 bases lay outside the gene matches. Germline CDR1 and CDR2: LGHNA and YSLEER. The CDR3 spans 19 residues. CDR3 coding DNA: TGCGCCAGCAGCCAAGGGTCTACTAGCGGGAGGGCCCTCACAGATACGCAGTATTTT. The encoded protein is CASSQGSTSGRALTDTQYF.

This rearrangement joins TRBV10-3 to TRBJ1-1; the D gene is possibly TRBD1 (6 bases). Germline assignment: CDR1 ENHRY and CDR2 SYGVKD. V shed 4 bases and J shed 0 bases, with 18 bases lying between them. This CDR3 region has 17 residues. In DNA form, the CDR3 reads TGTGCCATCAGTGGAGGGGAACAGGGAGGACTGAACACTGAAGCTTTCTTT. This encodes CAISGGEQGGLNTEAFF.

The CDR3 DNA reads TGTGCCAGCAGTGAAGTAGCGTTGAGCGGGGGGGCCCTCCGCAAAGAGACCCAGTACTTC. Its protein product is CASSEVALSGGALRKETQYF. The chain has TRBV6-1 and TRBJ2-5; 10 nucleotides align to TRBD2. The V and J ends lost 1 base and 3 bases, in that order; junction bases with no gene match: 17. The CDR3 covers 20 residues. Germline lookup yields CDR1 MNHNS and CDR2 SASEGT.

This chain links TRBV6-1 with TRBJ2-3; 7 bases line up with TRBD2. The junction had 9 bases not matched to a gene; V was cut back by 6 bases and J by 3 bases. The V gene's germline CDR1 is MNHNS and CDR2 SASEGT. This CDR3 contains 15 residues. This chain's CDR3 is CASSDTLGGTDTQYF. In DNA, the CDR3 is TGTGCCAGCAGCGACACCTTGGGAGGGACAGATACGCAGTATTTT.